Sequencing of this T cell receptor beta chain was carried out in a study of OX40 agonist ivuxolimab in advanced cancers. In the study overall: Treatment received earlier with anti-PD-1, anti-PD-L1 or anti-CTLA-4 agents was allowed, and less than 45% had some.

Study-wide points: At 0.1 to 3.0 mg/kg, CD4+ and CD8+ blood T cells expanded clonally by week 6.

Repertoires were generated with immunoSEQ multiplex PCR, while TCRdb's copy carries only in-frame clones and drops some. The table records 40,000 to 50,000 clones, roughly four fifths of them present only once. Anyone with autoimmune disease history or systemic immunosuppression was excluded. Looked up from germline, CDR1 is SGHTA and CDR2 is FQGNSA. The CDR3 length is 13 residues. V lost 5 bases and J 3 bases, leaving 11 bases between the germline ends. Of note for this clone: The antigen is undetermined.

The clonotype originates from an adult with an advanced solid tumor such as melanoma, head and neck, liver or kidney cancer. The chain joins TRBV7-2 to TRBJ2-7, with D unclear. The sample was CD4+ or CD8+ T cells sorted from blood, taken in a trial of the OX40 agonist ivuxolimab. CDR3 region: CASSPQVFYEQYF. CDR3 in DNA: TGTGCCAGCAGCCCTCAGGTCTTCTACGAGCAGTACTTC.